This TCR beta chain was recorded in a study of cytomegalovirus exposure and HLA in healthy donors. About the study: Roughly 89 million unique TCR sequences came from HLA-typed donors in an early release.

Study outcomes and limitations: A later analysis found most CMV-associated TCR beta chains apparently HLA-restricted. Analysis was carried out at a later point, and it linked a missense DCLRE1C variant to TCR beta V- and J-gene trimming. A previous analysis found most TCR beta V segments productive roughly 87% or roughly 30% of the time.

V trimming: 2 bases; J trimming: 8 bases; junction bases outside the gene matches: 8. This CDR3 has 14 amino acids. Germline CDR1 is MNHEY and CDR2 is SVGAGI. PCR amplification relied on 60 Vbeta primers (plus 13 Jbeta primers). Some clones are missing from TCRdb's copy, which holds only in-frame ones; the method was immunoSEQ multiplex PCR. The data show under 150,000 clones, 75% to 90% seen once. A word on this clone: The antigen is unknown.

The genes are TRBV6-5 and TRBJ1-2; the match to TRBD1 covers 7 bases. The material sequenced was PBMCs. This TCR derives from a woman aged 40 to 50 in good health and CMV-seropositive. The chain's CDR3 is CASSYEGRGSGYTF. DNA of the CDR3: TGTGCCAGCAGTTACGAGGGCAGGGGGAGCGGCTACACCTTC.